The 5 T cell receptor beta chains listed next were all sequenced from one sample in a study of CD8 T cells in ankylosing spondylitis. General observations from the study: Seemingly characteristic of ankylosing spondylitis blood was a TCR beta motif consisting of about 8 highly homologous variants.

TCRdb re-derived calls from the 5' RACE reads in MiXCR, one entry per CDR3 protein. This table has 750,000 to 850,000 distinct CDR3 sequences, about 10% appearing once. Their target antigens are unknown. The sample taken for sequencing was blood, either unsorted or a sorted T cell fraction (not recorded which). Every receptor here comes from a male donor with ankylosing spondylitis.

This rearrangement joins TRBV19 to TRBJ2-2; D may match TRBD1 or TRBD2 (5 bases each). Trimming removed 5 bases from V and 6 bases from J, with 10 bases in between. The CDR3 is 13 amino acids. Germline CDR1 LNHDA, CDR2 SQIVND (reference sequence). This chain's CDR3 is CASSGRGPGELFF. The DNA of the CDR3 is TGTGCCAGTAGTGGAAGGGGACCCGGGGAGCTGTTTTTT.

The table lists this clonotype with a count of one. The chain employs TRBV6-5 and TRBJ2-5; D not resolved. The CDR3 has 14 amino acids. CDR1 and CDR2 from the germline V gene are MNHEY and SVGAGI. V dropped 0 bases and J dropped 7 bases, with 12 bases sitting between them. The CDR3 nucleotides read TGTGCCAGCAGTTACTCGTCCGCCCTCGGGACCCAGTACTTC. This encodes CASSYSSALGTQYF.

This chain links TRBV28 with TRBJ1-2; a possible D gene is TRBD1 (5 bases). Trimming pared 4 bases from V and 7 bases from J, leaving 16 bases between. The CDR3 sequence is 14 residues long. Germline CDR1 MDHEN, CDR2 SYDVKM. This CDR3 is CASSWGRRAFGYTF. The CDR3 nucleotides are TGTGCCAGCAGTTGGGGCAGGCGGGCCTTTGGCTACACCTTC.

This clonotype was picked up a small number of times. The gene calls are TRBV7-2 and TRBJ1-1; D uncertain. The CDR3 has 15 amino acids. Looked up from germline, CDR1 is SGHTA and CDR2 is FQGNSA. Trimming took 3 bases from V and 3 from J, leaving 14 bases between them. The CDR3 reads CASSLVRARDTEAFF. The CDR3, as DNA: TGTGCCAGCAGCTTGGTGCGGGCGAGAGACACTGAAGCTTTCTTT. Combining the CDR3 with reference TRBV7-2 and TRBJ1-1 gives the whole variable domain GAGVSQSPSNKVTEKGKDVELRCDPISGHTALYWYRQSLGQGLEFLIYFQGNSAPDKSGLPSDRFSAERTGGSVSTLTIQRTQQEDSAVYLCASSLVRARDTEAFFGQGTRLTVV.

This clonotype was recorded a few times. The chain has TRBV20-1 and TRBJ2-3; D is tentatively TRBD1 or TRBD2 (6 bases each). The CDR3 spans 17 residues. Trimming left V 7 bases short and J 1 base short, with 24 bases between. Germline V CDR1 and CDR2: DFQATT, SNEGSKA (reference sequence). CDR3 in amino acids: CSVGGPLVSGGTDTQYF. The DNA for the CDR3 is TGCAGTGTAGGGGGTCCACTCGTTAGCGGCGGCACAGATACGCAGTATTTT.